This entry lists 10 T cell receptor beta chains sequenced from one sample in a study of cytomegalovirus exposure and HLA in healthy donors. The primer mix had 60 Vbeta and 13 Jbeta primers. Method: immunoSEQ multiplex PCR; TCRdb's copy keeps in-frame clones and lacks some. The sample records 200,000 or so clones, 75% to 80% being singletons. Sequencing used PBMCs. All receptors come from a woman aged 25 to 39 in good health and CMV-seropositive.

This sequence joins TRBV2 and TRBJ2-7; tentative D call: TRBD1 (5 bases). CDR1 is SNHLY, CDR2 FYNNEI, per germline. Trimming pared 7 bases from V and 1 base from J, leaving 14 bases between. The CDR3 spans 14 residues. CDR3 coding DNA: TGTGCCAGCACGCCGGACATACTATCCTACGAGCAGTACTTC. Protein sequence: CASTPDILSYEQYF.

As DNA, the CDR3 is TGCGCCAGCAGTGAGTCGTGGGCTACCCGACAAGAGACCCAGTACTTC. Translation gives CASSESWATRQETQYF. V gene TRBV10-1 combines with J gene TRBJ2-5; D is unclear. From germline, CDR1 is WNHNN and CDR2 SYGVQD (reference sequence). Trimming cost V 0 bases and J 2 bases, with 13 bases left between them. This CDR3 is 16 amino acids long.

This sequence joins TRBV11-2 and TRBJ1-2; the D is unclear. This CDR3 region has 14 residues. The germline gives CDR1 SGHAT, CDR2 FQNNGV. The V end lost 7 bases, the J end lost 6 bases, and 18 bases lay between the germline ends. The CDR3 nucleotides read TGTGCCAGCACCCAAGGCCGGGGAGGTGATGGCTACACCTTC. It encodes CASTQGRGGDGYTF.

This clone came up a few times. CDR3 coding DNA: TGCGCCAGCAGCGATTTCTCGAGAGGGCTGCAAGAGACCCAGTACTTC. It is translated as CASSDFSRGLQETQYF. This chain uses TRBV5-1 with TRBJ2-5; D is possibly TRBD2 (5 bases). CDR1 is SGHRS, CDR2 YFSETQ, per germline. With 4 bases removed from V and 2 bases from J, the gap between germline ends came to 18 bases. The CDR3 is made up of 16 amino acids.

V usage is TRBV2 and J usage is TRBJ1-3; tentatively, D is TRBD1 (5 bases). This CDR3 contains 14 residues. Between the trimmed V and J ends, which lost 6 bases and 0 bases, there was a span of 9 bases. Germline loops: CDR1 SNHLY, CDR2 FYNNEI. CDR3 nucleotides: TGTGCCAGCAGCTCGGGACTCTCTGGAAACACCATATATTTT. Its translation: CASSSGLSGNTIYF.

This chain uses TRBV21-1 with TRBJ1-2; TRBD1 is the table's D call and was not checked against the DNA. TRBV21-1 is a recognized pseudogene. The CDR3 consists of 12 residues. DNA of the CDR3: TGTGCCAGCAGCAAAATTGACAGGGGGCAGACCTTC. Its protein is CASSKIDRGQTF.

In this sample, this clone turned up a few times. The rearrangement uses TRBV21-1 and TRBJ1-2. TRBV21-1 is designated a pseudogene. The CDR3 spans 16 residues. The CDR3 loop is CASSKVVCGGDYGYTF. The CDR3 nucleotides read TGTGCCAGCAGCAAAGTAGTTTGCGGAGGAGACTATGGCTACACCTTC.

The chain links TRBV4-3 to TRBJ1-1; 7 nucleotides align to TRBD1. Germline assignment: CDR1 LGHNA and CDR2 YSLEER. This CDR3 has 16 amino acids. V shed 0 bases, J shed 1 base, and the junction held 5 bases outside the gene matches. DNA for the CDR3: TGCGCCAGCAGCCAAGATACCGGGACAGAGAACACTGAAGCTTTCTTT. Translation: CASSQDTGTENTEAFF.

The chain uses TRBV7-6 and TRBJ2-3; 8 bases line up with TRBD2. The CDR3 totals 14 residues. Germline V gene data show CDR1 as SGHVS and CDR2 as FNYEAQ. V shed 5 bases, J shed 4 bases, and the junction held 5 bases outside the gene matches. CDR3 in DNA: TGTGCCAGCAGCACCGGACTAGCCTCAGATACGCAGTATTTT. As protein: CASSTGLASDTQYF.

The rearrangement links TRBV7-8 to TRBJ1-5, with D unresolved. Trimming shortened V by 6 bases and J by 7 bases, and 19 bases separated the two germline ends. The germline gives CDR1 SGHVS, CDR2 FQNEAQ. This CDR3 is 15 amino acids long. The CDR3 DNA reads TGTGCCAGCAGTTCTAGCGTTGGGGAGGGACAGCCCCAGCATTTT. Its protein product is CASSSSVGEGQPQHF.